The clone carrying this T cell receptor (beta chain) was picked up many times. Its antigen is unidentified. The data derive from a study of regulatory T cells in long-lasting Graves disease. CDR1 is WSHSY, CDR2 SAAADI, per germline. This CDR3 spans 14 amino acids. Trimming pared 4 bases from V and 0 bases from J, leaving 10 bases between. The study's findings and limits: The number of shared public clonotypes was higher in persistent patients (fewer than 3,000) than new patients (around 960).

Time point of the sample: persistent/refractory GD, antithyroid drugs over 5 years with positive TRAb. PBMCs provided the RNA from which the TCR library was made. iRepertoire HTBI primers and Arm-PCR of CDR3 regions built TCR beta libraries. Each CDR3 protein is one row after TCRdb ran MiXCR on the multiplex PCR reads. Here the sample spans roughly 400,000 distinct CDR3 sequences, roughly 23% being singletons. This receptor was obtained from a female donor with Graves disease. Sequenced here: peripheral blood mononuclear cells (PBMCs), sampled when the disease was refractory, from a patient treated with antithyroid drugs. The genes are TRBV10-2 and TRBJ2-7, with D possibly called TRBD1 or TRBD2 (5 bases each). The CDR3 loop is CASSGDGYSYEQYF. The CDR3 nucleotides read TGCGCCAGCAGTGGGGACGGCTACTCCTACGAGCAGTACTTC.